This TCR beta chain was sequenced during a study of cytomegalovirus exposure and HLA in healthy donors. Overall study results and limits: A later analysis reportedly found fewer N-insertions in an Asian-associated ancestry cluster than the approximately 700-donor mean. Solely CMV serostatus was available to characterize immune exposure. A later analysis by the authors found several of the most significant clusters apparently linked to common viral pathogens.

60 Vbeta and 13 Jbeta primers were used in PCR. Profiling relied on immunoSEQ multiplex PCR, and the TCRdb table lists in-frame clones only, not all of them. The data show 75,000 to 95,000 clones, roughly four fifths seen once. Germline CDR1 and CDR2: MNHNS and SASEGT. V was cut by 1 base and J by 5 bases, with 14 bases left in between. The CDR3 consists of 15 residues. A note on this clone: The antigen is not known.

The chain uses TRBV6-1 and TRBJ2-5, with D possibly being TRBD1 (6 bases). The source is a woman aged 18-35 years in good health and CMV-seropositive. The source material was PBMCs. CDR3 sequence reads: CASSEGKGDVETQYF. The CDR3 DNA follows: TGTGCCAGCAGTGAAGGGAAGGGGGATGTGGAGACCCAGTACTTC.